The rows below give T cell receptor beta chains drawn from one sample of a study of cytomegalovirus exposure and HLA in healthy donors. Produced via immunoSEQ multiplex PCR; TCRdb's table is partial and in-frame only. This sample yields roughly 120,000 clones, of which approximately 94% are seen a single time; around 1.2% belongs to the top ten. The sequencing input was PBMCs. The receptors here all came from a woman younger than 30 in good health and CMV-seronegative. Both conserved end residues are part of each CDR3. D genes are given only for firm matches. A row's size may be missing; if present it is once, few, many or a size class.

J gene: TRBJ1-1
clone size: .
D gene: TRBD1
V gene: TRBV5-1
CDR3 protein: CASSFKQGDTEAFF
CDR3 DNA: TGCGCCAGCAGCTTCAAACAGGGGGACACTGAAGCTTTCTTT

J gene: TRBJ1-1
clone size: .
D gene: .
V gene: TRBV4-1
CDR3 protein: CASSLTPGRNTEAFF
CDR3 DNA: TGCGCCAGCAGTCTTACCCCAGGGCGGAACACTGAAGCTTTCTTT

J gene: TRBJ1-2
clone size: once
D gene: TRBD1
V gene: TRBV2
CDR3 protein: CASSGLGQGDGYTF
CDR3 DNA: TGTGCCAGCAGTGGACTGGGACAGGGTGATGGCTACACCTTC

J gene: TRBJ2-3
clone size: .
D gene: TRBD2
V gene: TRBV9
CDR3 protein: CASSGSGSGTDTQYF
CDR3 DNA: TGTGCCAGCAGCGGAAGCGGGAGTGGTACAGATACGCAGTATTTT

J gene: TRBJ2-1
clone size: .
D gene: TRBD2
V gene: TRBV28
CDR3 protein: CASSFTTSGVNEQFF
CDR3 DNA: TGTGCCAGCAGTTTTACGACTAGCGGGGTCAATGAGCAGTTCTTC

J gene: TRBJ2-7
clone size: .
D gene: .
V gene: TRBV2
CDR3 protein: CASGNLLYEQYF
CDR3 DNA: TGTGCCAGCGGCAATCTTCTTTACGAGCAGTACTTC

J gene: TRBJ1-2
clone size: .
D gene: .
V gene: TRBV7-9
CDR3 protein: CASSLGLIYGYTF
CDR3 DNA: TGTGCCAGCAGCCTGGGACTGATCTATGGCTACACCTTC

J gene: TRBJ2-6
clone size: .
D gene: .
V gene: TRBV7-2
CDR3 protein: CASSRRRPSGANVLTF
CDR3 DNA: TGTGCCAGCAGCAGGAGAAGGCCTTCAGGGGCCAACGTCCTGACTTTC

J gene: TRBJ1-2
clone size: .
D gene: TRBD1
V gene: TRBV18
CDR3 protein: CASSRGGQGGIYGYTF
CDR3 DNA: TGTGCCAGCTCACGGGGTGGACAGGGCGGAATCTATGGCTACACCTTC

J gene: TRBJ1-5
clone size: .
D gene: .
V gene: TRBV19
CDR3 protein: CASSSRGEGSNQPQHF
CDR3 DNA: TGTGCCAGTAGTTCCAGGGGAGAGGGGAGCAATCAGCCCCAGCATTTT

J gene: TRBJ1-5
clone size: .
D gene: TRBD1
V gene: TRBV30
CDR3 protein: CAWGTASNQPQHF
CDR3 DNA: TGTGCCTGGGGGACAGCTAGCAATCAGCCCCAGCATTTT

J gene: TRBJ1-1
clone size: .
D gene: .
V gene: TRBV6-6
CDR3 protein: CASHQGQSITEAFF
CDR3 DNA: TGTGCCAGCCATCAGGGACAAAGTATCACTGAAGCTTTCTTT

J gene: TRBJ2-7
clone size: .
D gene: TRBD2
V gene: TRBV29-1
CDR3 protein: CSVGTSGNEQYF
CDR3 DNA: TGCAGCGTTGGAACTAGCGGTAACGAGCAGTACTTC

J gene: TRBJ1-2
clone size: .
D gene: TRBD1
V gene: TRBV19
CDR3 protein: CASSIGQGARSGGYTF
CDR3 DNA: TGTGCCAGTAGTATTGGACAGGGGGCTCGGTCAGGCGGCTACACCTTC

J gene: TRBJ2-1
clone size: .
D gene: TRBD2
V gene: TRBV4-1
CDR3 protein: CASSLEAGISYNEQFF
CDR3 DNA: TGCGCCAGCAGCCTTGAAGCGGGAATCTCCTACAATGAGCAGTTCTTC

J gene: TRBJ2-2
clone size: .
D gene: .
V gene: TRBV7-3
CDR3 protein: CASKPGVNTGELFF
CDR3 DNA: TGTGCCAGCAAGCCCGGGGTGAACACCGGGGAGCTGTTTTTT

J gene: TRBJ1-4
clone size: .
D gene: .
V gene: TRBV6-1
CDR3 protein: CASSETREKLFF
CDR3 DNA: TGTGCCAGCAGTGAAACGCGGGAAAAACTGTTTTTT

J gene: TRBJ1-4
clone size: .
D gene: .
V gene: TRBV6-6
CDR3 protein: CASSYAAPTNEKLFF
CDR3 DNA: TGTGCCAGCAGTTATGCGGCACCAACTAATGAAAAACTGTTTTTT

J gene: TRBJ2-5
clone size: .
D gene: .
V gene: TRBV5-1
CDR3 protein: CASSLRAGQETQYF
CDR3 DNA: TGCGCCAGCAGCTTGAGGGCGGGACAAGAGACCCAGTACTTC

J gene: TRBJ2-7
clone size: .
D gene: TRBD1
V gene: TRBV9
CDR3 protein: CASSIGQGMSYEQYF
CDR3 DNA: TGTGCCAGCAGCATCGGACAGGGTATGTCCTACGAGCAGTACTTC

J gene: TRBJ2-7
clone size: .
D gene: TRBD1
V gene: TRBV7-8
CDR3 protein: CASCPDRLAYEQYF
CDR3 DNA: TGTGCCAGCTGCCCGGACAGGTTAGCCTACGAGCAGTACTTC

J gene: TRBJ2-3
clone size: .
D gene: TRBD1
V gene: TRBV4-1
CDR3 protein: CASSQDPGGQGVSDTQYF
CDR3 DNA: TGCGCCAGCAGCCAAGATCCTGGGGGACAGGGGGTATCCGATACGCAGTATTTT

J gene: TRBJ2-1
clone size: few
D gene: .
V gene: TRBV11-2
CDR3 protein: CASSLATQYQLNEQFF
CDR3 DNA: TGTGCCAGCAGCTTAGCCACCCAATATCAACTCAATGAGCAGTTCTTC

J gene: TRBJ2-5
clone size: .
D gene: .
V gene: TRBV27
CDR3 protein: CASSLLSRRETQYF
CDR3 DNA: TGTGCCAGCAGTTTATTGTCGCGTAGAGAGACCCAGTACTTC

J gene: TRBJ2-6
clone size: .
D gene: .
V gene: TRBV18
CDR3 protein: CASSLGVHGANVLTF
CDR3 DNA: TGTGCCAGCTCACTAGGAGTTCACGGGGCCAACGTCCTGACTTTC

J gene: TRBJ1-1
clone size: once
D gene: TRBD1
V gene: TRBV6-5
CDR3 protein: CASSLWTGADTEAFF
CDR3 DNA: TGTGCCAGCAGTTTATGGACAGGGGCTGACACTGAAGCTTTCTTT

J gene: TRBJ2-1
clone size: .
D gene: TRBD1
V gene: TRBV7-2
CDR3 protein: CASSRGQNNEQFF
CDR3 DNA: TGTGCCAGCAGCCGGGGACAGAACAATGAGCAGTTCTTC

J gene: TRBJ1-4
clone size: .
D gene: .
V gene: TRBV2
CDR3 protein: CASSDSIQPFIPTNEKLFF
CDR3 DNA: TGTGCCAGCAGTGACTCCATACAGCCCTTTATCCCAACTAATGAAAAACTGTTTTTT

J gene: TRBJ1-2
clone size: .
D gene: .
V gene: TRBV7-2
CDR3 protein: CASSLTGSNRYGYTF
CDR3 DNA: TGTGCCAGCAGCTTAACGGGTAGCAATCGCTATGGCTACACCTTC

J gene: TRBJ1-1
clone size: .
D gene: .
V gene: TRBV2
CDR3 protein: CASNPGHAAFF
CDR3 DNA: TGTGCCAGCAACCCAGGACATGCGGCTTTCTTT

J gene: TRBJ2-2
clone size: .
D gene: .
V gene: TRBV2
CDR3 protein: CASKGQGLNTGELFF
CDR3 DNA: TGTGCCAGCAAGGGACAAGGGTTGAACACCGGGGAGCTGTTTTTT

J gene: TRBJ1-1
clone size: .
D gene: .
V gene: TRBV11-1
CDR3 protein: CASSFDRNTEAFF
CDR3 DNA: TGTGCCAGCAGCTTTGACAGAAACACTGAAGCTTTCTTT

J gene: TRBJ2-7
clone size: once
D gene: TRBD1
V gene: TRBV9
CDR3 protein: CASSVGQGPYEQYF
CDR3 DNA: TGTGCCAGCAGCGTGGGACAGGGTCCCTACGAGCAGTACTTC

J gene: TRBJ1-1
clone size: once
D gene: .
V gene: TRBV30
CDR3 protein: CAWSVLLGGRDEAFF
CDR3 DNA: TGTGCCTGGAGTGTCCTGTTGGGGGGGCGGGATGAAGCTTTCTTT

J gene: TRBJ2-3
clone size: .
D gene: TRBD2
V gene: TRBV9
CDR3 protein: CASSVAGGAADTQYF
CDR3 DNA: TGTGCCAGCAGCGTAGCGGGGGGGGCCGCAGATACGCAGTATTTT

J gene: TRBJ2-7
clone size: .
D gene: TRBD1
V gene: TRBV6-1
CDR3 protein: CASRRQGGTYEQYF
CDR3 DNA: TGTGCCAGCAGGCGACAGGGGGGGACCTACGAGCAGTACTTC

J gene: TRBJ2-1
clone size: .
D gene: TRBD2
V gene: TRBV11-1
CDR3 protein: CASSLYSGGAGEQFF
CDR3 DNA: TGTGCCAGCAGCTTATATAGCGGGGGGGCCGGTGAGCAGTTCTTC

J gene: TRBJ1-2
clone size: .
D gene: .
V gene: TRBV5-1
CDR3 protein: CASSLAVDTNYGYTF
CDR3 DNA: TGCGCCAGCAGCTTGGCCGTCGACACTAACTATGGCTACACCTTC

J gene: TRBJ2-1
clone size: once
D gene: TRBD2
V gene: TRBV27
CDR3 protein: CASRTEAGGPYNEQFF
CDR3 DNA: TGTGCCAGCAGAACTGAAGCGGGAGGGCCTTACAATGAGCAGTTCTTC

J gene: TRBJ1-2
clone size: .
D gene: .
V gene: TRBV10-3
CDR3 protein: CAISEQGDGYTF
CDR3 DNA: TGTGCCATCAGTGAACAGGGTGATGGCTACACCTTC

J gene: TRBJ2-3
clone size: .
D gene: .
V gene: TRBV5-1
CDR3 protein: CASSSQVSGTDTQYF
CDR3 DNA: TGCGCCAGCAGTTCACAGGTTTCAGGCACAGATACGCAGTATTTT

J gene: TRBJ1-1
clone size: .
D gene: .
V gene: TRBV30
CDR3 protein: CAWRRGSTEAFF
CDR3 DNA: TGTGCCTGGCGAAGGGGGTCTACTGAAGCTTTCTTT

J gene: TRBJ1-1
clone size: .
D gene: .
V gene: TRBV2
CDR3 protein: CASSEFPGTEAFF
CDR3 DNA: TGTGCCAGCAGTGAATTCCCGGGGACTGAAGCTTTCTTT

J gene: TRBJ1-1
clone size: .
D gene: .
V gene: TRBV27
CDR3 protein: CASSTNPGVYMNTEAFF
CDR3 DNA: TGTGCCAGCAGTACTAATCCAGGGGTCTACATGAACACTGAAGCTTTCTTT

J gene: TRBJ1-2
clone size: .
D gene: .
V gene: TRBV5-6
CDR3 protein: CASGAGNYGYTF
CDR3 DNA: TGTGCCAGCGGGGCAGGGAACTATGGCTACACCTTC

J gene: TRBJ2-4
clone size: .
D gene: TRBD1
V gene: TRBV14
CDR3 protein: CASSQRDSGNIQYF
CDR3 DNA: TGTGCCAGCAGCCAACGGGACAGTGGAAACATTCAGTACTTC